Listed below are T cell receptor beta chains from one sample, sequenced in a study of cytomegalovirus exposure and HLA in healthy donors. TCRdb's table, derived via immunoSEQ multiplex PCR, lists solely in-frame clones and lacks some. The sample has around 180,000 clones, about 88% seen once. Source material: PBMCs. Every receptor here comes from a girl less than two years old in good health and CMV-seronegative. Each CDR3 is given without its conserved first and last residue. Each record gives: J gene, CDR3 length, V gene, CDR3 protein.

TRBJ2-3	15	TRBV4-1	ASSQGFASGGANTQY
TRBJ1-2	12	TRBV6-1	ASIIWTGGYGYT
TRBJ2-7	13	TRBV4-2	ASSQDTNRGYEQY
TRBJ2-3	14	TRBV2	ASSEGPRGRAGTQY
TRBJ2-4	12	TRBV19	ASSSGTGENIQY
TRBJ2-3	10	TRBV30	AWSPNTDTQY
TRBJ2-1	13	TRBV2	ASSPGTSGSNEQF
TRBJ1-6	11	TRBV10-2	ASKDRDRSPLH
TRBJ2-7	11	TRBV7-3	SSSQRHSYEQY
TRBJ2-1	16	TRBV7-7	ASSLGSPSASTYNEQF
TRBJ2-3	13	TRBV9	ASSISAGATDTQY
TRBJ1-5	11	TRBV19	ASSPSGGQPQH
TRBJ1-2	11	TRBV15	ATSRDKRGGYT
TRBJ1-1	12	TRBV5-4	ASTLFSVNTEAF
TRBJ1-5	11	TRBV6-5	ASSSGRNQPQH
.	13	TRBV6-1	ASSQPSGVTYEQY
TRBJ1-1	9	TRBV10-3	AISEGTEAF
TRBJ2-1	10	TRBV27	ASSTTRGEQF
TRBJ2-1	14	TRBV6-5	ASSYVRGSSYNEQF
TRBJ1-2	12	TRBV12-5	ASGLANPGYGYT
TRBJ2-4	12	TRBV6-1	ASSEGLAKNIQY
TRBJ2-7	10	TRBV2	ASGQELEGQY
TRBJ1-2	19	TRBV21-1	ASSKWPLGGKGARVNYGYT
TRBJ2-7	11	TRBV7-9	ASSLEQHYEQY
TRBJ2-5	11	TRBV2	ASSEETEETQY
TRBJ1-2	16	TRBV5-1	ASSLAPGASRSNYGYT
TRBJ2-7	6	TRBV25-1	ARRGQS
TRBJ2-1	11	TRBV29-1	SVRTSGKEEQF
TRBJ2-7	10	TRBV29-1	SVGGPLYEQY
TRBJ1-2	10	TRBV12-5	ASGPGDYGYT
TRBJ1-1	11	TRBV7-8	ASGTAMNTEAF
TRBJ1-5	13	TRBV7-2	ASSLAPGYHQPQH
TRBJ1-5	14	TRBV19	ASSIPLLYSNQPQH
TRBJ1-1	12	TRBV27	ASTRDRVSTEAF
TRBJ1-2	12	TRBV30	AWTGTGNHYGYT
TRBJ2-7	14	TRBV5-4	ASSYVSGGYTYEQY
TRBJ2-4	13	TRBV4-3	ASSQGDRAANIQY
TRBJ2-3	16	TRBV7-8	ASSWGSGPKPSTDTQY
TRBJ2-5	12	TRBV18	ASSPRGSQETQY
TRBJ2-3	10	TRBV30	AWSPLGDTQY
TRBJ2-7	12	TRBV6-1	ASKKDRGSYEQY
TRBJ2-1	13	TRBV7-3	ASSLRLAGFNEQF
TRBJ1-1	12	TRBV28	ASKGAVLNTEAF
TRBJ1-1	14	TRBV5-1	ASSLGQGAEGTEAF
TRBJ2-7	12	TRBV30	AWSVGTSGYEQY
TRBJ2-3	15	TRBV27	ASSKLAGGPVTDTQY
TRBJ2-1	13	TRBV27	ASSLDRGRKDEQF
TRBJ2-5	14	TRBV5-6	ASSLWGGQVQETQY
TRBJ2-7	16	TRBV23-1	ASSQLGTPGLAFGEQY
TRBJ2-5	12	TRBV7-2	ASSFTGDKETQY
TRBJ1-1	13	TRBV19	ASSIKGAVNTEAF
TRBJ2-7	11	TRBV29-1	SVAWESFNEQY
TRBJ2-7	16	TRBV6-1	ASSVHTAGQAIPYEQY
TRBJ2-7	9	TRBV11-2	ASSFYYEQY
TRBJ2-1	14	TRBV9	AGSVGGGASGNEQF
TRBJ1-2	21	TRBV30	AWSDDTWSKAVTLWGQGNGYT
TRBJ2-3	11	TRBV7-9	ASSRNSADTQY
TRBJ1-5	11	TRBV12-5	ASGSSFNQPQH
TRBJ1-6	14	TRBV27	ASSLLTGQANSPLH